These 2 T cell receptor beta chains share one sample of origin, sequenced in a study of spatial heterogeneity in lung cancer. The time point: sample taken at primary tumor resection. The authors sequenced whole RNA from tumor, nontumor lung or frozen PBMC without sorting. TCRdb independently ran MiXCR on the 5' RACE reads; one entry per CDR3 protein. In the table there are roughly 20,000 distinct CDR3 sequences, roughly 4.2% of which are singletons. Here the sequenced sample was PBMCs, taken at surgery. The receptors shown here come from a male donor with early-stage non-small cell lung cancer.

This clonotype was recorded at least ten times. The CDR3 DNA reads as TGTGCCAGCAGTGACCGGGGGTCCGATGAGCAGTTCTTC. It translates to CASSDRGSDEQFF. The chain employs TRBV6-4 and TRBJ2-1; D possibly corresponds to TRBD2 (6 bases). Germline-derived CDR1 and CDR2 are MRHNA and SNTAGT. V was cut by 2 bases and J by 8 bases, with 10 bases left in between. The CDR3 length is 13 residues.

The table lists this clonotype with many counts. V usage is TRBV29-1 and J usage is TRBJ2-3; TRBD1 matches 7 bases. The germline V gene encodes CDR1 SQVTM and CDR2 ANQGSEA. The junction had 13 bases not matched to a gene; V was cut back by 4 bases and J by 3 bases. The CDR3 is made up of 16 amino acids. The CDR3 sequence: CSVVRQGFKGTDTQYF. DNA for the CDR3: TGCAGCGTTGTGAGACAGGGCTTCAAGGGAACAGATACGCAGTATTTT.